Below are 8 T cell receptor beta chains sequenced from a single sample in a study of blood T cell repertoires in COVID-19. The table came from immunoSEQ multiplex PCR; TCRdb's copy has only in-frame clones and leaves some out. Here the sample spans tens of thousands of clones, 65% to 85% being singletons. The sequencing input was peripheral blood. The receptors here all came from a woman over 75 with active or convalescent COVID-19.

The chain joins TRBV2 to TRBJ2-5; 9 nucleotides line up with TRBD2. The CDR3 runs to 16 residues. CDR1 SNHLY and CDR2 FYNNEI come from the germline V gene. Germline trimming cut 2 bases from V and 5 bases from J; bases unmatched to any gene: 9. The CDR3 bases are TGTGCCAGCAGTGAAAGTCTAGCGGGAAGTTTGGAGACCCAGTACTTC. Encoded protein: CASSESLAGSLETQYF.

V is TRBV2 and J is TRBJ1-1; D is possibly TRBD1 (6 bases). The CDR3 consists of 14 residues. Germline loops: CDR1 SNHLY, CDR2 FYNNEI. Trimming removed 8 bases at V and 0 bases at J, with 13 bases between. Here the CDR3 reads CASGVGQLNTEAFF. CDR3 in DNA: TGTGCCAGCGGAGTCGGACAGTTGAACACTGAAGCTTTCTTT.

V gene TRBV4-3 combines with J gene TRBJ1-1; D perhaps matches TRBD1 (5 bases). Germline CDR1 LGHNA, CDR2 YSLEER. V was shortened by 0 bases and J by 1 base, with 15 bases between the two germline ends. CDR3 length: 17 amino acids. DNA of the CDR3: TGCGCCAGCAGCCAAGAAGTAGCAGGGCAGGCGAACACTGAAGCTTTCTTT. Translating it yields CASSQEVAGQANTEAFF.

The V and J genes are TRBV5-5 and TRBJ2-7; 9 bases line up with TRBD2. Germline lookup yields CDR1 SGHKS and CDR2 YYEKEE (reference sequence). The length of the CDR3 is 16 residues. With 0 bases clipped from V and 3 bases from J, the junction kept 7 bases outside the gene matches. The CDR3 DNA follows: TGTGCCAGCAGCTTGGGCGTCCGGACTAGCGTCTACGAGCAGTACTTC. Its translation is CASSLGVRTSVYEQYF.

The V call is TRBV7-2, the J call TRBJ2-3; TRBD1 matches 7 bases. The CDR3 is 15 residues long. Germline values: CDR1 SGHTA, CDR2 FQGNSA. V trimming: 2 bases; J trimming: 4 bases; junction bases outside the gene matches: 6. The CDR3 spells CASSLSQGSADTQYF. The CDR3 bases are TGTGCCAGCAGCTTATCACAGGGGAGTGCAGATACGCAGTATTTT.

The J gene is TRBJ1-2, the V gene TRBV3-1 (or the pseudogene TRBV3-2); a weak D match, TRBD1 (5 bases). With 6 bases removed from V and 3 bases from J, the gap between germline ends came to 14 bases. The CDR3 consists of 14 residues. Germline V gene lookup returns CDR1 LGHDT and CDR2 YNNKEL (reference sequence). In DNA form, the CDR3 reads TGTGCCAGCAGACCTTATGGGGGGGACTATGGCTACACCTTC. Encoded protein: CASRPYGGDYGYTF.

The J gene is TRBJ2-1, the V gene TRBV6-2 or TRBV6-3; unclear D gene. From germline, CDR1 is MNHEY and CDR2 SVGEGT. Trimming removed 0 bases at V and 0 bases at J, with 3 bases between. This CDR3 is built from 14 residues. CDR3 nucleotides: TGTGCCAGCAGTTACTCTAGCTCCTACAATGAGCAGTTCTTC. Translation gives CASSYSSSYNEQFF.

V gene TRBV10-3 combines with J gene TRBJ2-3; the match to TRBD2 covers 10 bases. CDR1 and CDR2 (germline): ENHRY, SYGVKD. J lost 1 base, V lost 3 bases, and 4 bases had no gene match. The length of the CDR3 is 16 residues. The DNA for the CDR3 is TGTGCCATCAGTGACGGGACTAGCGTACGCACAGATACGCAGTATTTT. This encodes CAISDGTSVRTDTQYF.